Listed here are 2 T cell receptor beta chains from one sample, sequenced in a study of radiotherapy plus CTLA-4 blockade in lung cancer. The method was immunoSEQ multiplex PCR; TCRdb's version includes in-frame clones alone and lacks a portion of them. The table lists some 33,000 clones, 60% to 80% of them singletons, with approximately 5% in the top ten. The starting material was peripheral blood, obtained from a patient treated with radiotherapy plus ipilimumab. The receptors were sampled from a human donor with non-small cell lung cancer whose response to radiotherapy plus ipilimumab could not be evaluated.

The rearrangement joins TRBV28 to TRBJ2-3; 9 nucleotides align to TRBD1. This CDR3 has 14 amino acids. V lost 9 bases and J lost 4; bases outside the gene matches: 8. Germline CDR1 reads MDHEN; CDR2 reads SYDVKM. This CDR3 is CASTGTGRADTQYF. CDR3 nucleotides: TGTGCCAGTACCGGGACAGGGAGGGCAGATACGCAGTATTTT.

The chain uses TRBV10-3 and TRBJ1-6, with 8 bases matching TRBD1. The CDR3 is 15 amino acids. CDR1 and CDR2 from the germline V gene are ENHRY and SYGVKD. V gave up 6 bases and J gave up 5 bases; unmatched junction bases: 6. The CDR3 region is CAISEGQANNSPLHF. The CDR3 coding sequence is TGTGCCATCAGCGAGGGACAGGCTAATAATTCACCCCTCCACTTT.